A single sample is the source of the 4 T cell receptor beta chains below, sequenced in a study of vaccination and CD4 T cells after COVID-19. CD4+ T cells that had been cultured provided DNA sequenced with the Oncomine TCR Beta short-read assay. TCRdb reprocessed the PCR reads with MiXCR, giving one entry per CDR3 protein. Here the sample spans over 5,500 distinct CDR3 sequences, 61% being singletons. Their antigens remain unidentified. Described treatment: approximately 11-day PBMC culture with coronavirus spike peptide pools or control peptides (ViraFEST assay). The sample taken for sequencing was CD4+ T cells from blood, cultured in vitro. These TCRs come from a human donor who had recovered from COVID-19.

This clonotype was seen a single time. The DNA of the CDR3 is TGCAGTGCTAGAGACCGGACGGGGAGAGGTGAGCAGTTCTTC. It specifies CSARDRTGRGEQFF. The V and J genes are TRBV20-1 and TRBJ2-1; possible D gene TRBD2, 5 bases. This CDR3 region has 14 residues. Germline lookup yields CDR1 DFQATT and CDR2 SNEGSKA (reference sequence). V lost 0 bases to trimming and J lost 9 bases, with 15 bases between them.

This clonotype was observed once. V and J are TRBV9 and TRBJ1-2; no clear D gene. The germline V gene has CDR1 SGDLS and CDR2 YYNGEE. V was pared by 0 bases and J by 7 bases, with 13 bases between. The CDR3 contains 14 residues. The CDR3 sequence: CASSVDPGSIGYTF. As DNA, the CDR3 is TGTGCCAGCAGCGTAGACCCGGGGAGTATTGGCTACACCTTC.

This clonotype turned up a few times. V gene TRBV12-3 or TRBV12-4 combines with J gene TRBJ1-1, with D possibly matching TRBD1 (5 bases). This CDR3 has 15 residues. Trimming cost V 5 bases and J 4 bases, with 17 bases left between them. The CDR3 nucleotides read TGTGCCAGCAGTCCAGGGAGCCGGTGGGGCACTGAAGCTTTCTTT. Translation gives CASSPGSRWGTEAFF.

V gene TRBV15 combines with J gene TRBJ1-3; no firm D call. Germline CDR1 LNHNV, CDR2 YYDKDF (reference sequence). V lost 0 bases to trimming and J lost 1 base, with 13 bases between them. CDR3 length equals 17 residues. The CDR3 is CATSRDGVGVSGNTIYF. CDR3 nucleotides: TGTGCCACCAGCAGAGATGGGGTAGGAGTATCTGGAAACACCATATATTTT.